This TCR beta chain was sequenced during a study of cytomegalovirus exposure and HLA in healthy donors. Using immunoSEQ multiplex PCR, the repertoire was profiled, and TCRdb retains in-frame clones only, with some absent. The table lists roughly 200,000 clones, about 81% of them singletons. Regarding the study as a whole: For cytomegalovirus status, the classifier reportedly gave diagnoses with high specificity and sensitivity.

Germline CDR1 and CDR2: SGHDT and YYEEEE. Trimming cost V 1 base and J 5 bases, with 14 bases left between them. CDR3 size: 15 residues. Concerning this clone: What it recognizes is unknown.

Input material: PBMCs. J is TRBJ2-3 and V is TRBV5-6; D unclear. The clonotype originates from a woman in her twenties or thirties in good health and CMV-seronegative. The CDR3: CASSLPLAGQDTQYF. CDR3 DNA sequence: TGTGCCAGCAGCTTGCCTTTGGCAGGCCAAGATACGCAGTATTTT.